Below are 14 T cell receptor beta chains sequenced from a single sample in a study of T cells in Graves' hyperthyroidism and ophthalmopathy. There were TCR beta CDR3 regions amplified from RNA transcripts. HTBI primers were used for first-round RT-PCR of the TCR CDR3. TCRdb passed the multiplex PCR reads through MiXCR, listing each CDR3 protein once. The sample records 450,000 to 650,000 distinct CDR3 sequences, roughly 15% being singletons. Source material: blood. All receptors derive from a woman between 18 and 29 years old with Graves' ophthalmopathy.

This clonotype was seen many times. V gene TRBV20-1 combines with J gene TRBJ2-5, with TRBD2 matching over 9 bases. The CDR3 covers 15 residues. The germline V gene has CDR1 DFQATT and CDR2 SNEGSKA (reference sequence). V was clipped by 5 bases and J by 4 bases; unmatched bases: 11. CDR3 protein: CSARTLAGDGETQYF. The CDR3 DNA reads TGCAGTGCTCGGACGTTAGCGGGAGATGGAGAGACCCAGTACTTC.

The chain couples TRBV25-1 to TRBJ2-1; D gene ambiguous. Germline CDR1 reads MGHDK; CDR2 reads SYGVNS. CDR3 size: 18 residues. The ends were cut back, 4 bases at V and 1 base at J, with 20 bases in the middle. The CDR3 sequence: CASSGVYRDSVSYNEQFF. For the CDR3, the DNA is TGTGCCAGCAGTGGGGTCTACCGAGACTCGGTATCCTACAATGAGCAGTTCTTC.

This clonotype was counted only a few times. The rearrangement links TRBV9 to TRBJ2-2; 12 positions match TRBD2. With V trimmed by 2 bases and J by 0 bases, 5 bases remained unmatched. The CDR3 contains 18 residues. Germline lookup yields CDR1 SGDLS and CDR2 YYNGEE. As DNA, the CDR3 is TGTGCCAGCAGCGTCCGGACTAGCGGGACGACGAACACCGGGGAGCTGTTTTTT. It translates to CASSVRTSGTTNTGELFF.

This clonotype has ten or more counts. The V and J genes are TRBV6-2 or TRBV6-3 and TRBJ2-3, with 7 bases lining up with TRBD1. The ends lost 2 bases at V and 0 bases at J; junction bases unmatched: 2. Germline values: CDR1 MNHEY, CDR2 SVGEGT. The CDR3 length is 15 residues. CDR3 nucleotide sequence: TGTGCCAGCAGTTACCGGGACAGAAGCACAGATACGCAGTATTTT. Translation: CASSYRDRSTDTQYF.

This clonotype was seen a handful of times. The chain is built from TRBV3-1 and TRBJ2-2; TRBD2 matches at 10 bases. The CDR3 loop spans 18 amino acids. V was pared by 1 base and J by 2 bases, with 7 bases of the junction left unmatched. The germline gives CDR1 LGHDT, CDR2 YNNKEL (reference sequence). The CDR3 nucleotides read TGTGCCAGCAGCCAAGTAGCGGGGGGTCTCCTTAACACCGGGGAGCTGTTTTTT. Translation gives CASSQVAGGLLNTGELFF.

This clonotype was seen repeatedly, ten times or more. For the CDR3, the DNA is TGTGCCAGCAGGGGATCTAGCGGGAGGGGCGAGCAGTACTTC. Protein product: CASRGSSGRGEQYF. J is TRBJ2-7 and V is TRBV7-2; 12 positions agree with TRBD2. The CDR3 loop spans 14 amino acids. Unmatched junction bases numbered 6, after V lost 6 bases and J lost 6 bases. Germline CDR1 reads SGHTA; CDR2 reads FQGNSA.

V is TRBV19 and J is TRBJ1-1, with 7 positions matching TRBD1. This CDR3 has 18 amino acids. J lost 0 bases, V lost 3 bases, and 13 bases had no gene match. Germline-derived CDR1 and CDR2 are LNHDA and SQIVND (reference sequence). The CDR3 region is CASSMQGGVNSVNTEAFF. The CDR3 DNA reads TGTGCCAGTAGTATGCAGGGGGGAGTTAACTCGGTGAACACTGAAGCTTTCTTT.

There are a few counts of this clonotype. The V gene is TRBV29-1, the J gene TRBJ2-3; D is unresolved. V lost 7 bases and J 6 bases, leaving 8 bases between the germline ends. CDR1 SQVTM and CDR2 ANQGSEA come from the germline V gene. CDR3 length: 10 amino acids. CDR3 sequence reads: CSASADTQYF. CDR3 DNA: TGCAGCGCCTCGGCGGATACGCAGTATTTT.

The CDR3 bases are TGTGCCATCAGCCCGACAGGGGGAAACATTCAGTACTTC. Translation gives CAISPTGGNIQYF. The chain employs TRBV10-3 and TRBJ2-4; 9 bases match TRBD1. The CDR3 runs to 13 residues. Losses at the gene ends were 6 bases for V and 6 bases for J; bases not matched to a gene: 3. Looked up from germline, CDR1 is ENHRY and CDR2 is SYGVKD.

Only one count was recorded for this clonotype. A read error is possible here, since a much larger clone lies one base away. The genes are TRBV5-1 and TRBJ2-3; tentatively, D is TRBD1 (5 bases). The V gene's germline CDR1 is SGHRS and CDR2 YFSETQ. This CDR3 has 14 amino acids. The DNA of the CDR3 is TGCGCCAGCGGCTTCCAGGGATTCATAGATACGCAGTATTTT. Translation gives CASGFQGFIDTQYF. Drawing the rest from reference TRBV5-1 and TRBJ2-3, the complete variable domain is KAGVTQTPRYLIKTRGQQVTLSCSPISGHRSVSWYQQTPGQGLQFLFEYFSETQRNKGNFPGRFSGRQFSNSRSEMNVSTLELGDSALYLCASGFQGFIDTQYFGPGTRLTVL.

In regard to this clonotype: This may stem from a read error, because a much larger clone lies one nucleotide away. The V gene is TRBV24-1, the J gene TRBJ1-5, with D perhaps matching TRBD1 (6 bases). CDR3 length: 15 residues. The germline V gene has CDR1 KGHDR and CDR2 SFDVKD. DNA for the CDR3: TGTGCCACCAGTGATTCAGGGGCAAGCAATCAGCCCCGGCATTTT. Its translation: CATSDSGASNQPRHF.

This clonotype was seen repeatedly, ten times or more. The V gene is TRBV5-1, the J gene TRBJ1-4, with D possibly being TRBD1 (6 bases). The V gene lost 5 bases and the J gene lost 10 bases, with 15 bases spanning the gap. The CDR3 spans 13 residues. CDR1 and CDR2 (germline): SGHRS, YFSETQ. The CDR3 reads CASSYRDGGKLFF. In DNA form, the CDR3 reads TGCGCCAGCAGTTACAGGGACGGAGGAAAACTGTTTTTT.

This clonotype was observed many times. The gene calls are TRBV12-3 or TRBV12-4 and TRBJ1-1; D gene uncertain. The CDR3 loop spans 16 amino acids. V was clipped by 3 bases and J by 5 bases, with 19 bases between them. In DNA form, the CDR3 reads TGTGCCAGCAGTTTGCGGTTGATCGTAACGGGGACTGAAGCTTTCTTT. It is translated as CASSLRLIVTGTEAFF.

This clonotype was seen more than once but under ten times. The rearrangement joins TRBV29-1 to TRBJ1-2; 7 nucleotides align to TRBD1. The CDR3 consists of 12 residues. The germline V gene encodes CDR1 SQVTM and CDR2 ANQGSEA. Losses at the gene ends were 5 bases for V and 4 bases for J; bases not matched to a gene: 4. CDR3 in DNA: TGCAGCGTTCCCGGGACAGTCTATGGCTACACCTTC. Translated: CSVPGTVYGYTF. The whole variable domain, filled in from reference TRBV29-1 and TRBJ1-2, reads SAVISQKPSRDICQRGTSLTIQCQVDSQVTMMFWYRQQPGQSLTLIATANQGSEATYESGFVIDKFPISRPNLTFSTLTVSNMSPEDSSIYLCSVPGTVYGYTFGSGTRLTVV.